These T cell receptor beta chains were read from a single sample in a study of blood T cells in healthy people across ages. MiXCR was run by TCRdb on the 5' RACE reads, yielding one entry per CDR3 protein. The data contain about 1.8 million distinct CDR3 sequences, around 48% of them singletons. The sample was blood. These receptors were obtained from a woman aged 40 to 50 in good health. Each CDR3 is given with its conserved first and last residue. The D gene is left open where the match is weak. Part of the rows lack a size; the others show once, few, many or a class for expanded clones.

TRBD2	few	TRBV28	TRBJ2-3	CAAAHVAGGITDTQYF	TGTGCCGCCGCACACGTAGCGGGGGGGATCACAGATACGCAGTATTTT
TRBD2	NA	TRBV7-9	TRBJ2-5	CASSTGRAGPTGETQYF	TGTGCCAGCAGCACGGGGAGGGCAGGGCCAACGGGAGAGACCCAGTACTTC
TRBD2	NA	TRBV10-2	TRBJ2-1	CASSGIAGGNYNEQFF	TGCGCCAGCAGTGGAATAGCGGGGGGCAACTACAATGAGCAGTTCTTC
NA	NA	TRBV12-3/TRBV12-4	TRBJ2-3	CASSFVAGKVTDTQYF	TGTGCCAGCAGTTTTGTTGCAGGGAAGGTCACAGATACGCAGTATTTT
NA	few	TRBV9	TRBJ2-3	CASSAQSTDTQYF	TGTGCCAGCAGCGCTCAAAGCACAGATACGCAGTATTTT
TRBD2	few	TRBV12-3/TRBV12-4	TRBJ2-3	CASIKLGGVLDTQYF	TGTGCCAGCATAAAGCTCGGGGGGGTGCTAGATACGCAGTATTTT
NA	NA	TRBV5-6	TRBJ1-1	CATPGGVNTEAFF	TGTGCCACCCCGGGGGGGGTGAACACTGAAGCTTTCTTT
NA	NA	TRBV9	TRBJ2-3	CASSVGRTITDTQYF	TGTGCCAGCAGCGTCGGCCGGACGATCACAGATACGCAGTATTTT
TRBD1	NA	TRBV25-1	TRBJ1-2	CASSPGDRPNYGYTF	TGTGCCAGCAGTCCGGGGGACAGACCTAACTATGGCTACACCTTC
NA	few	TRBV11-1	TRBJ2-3	CASTFGILSRDLPHTDTQYF	TGTGCCAGCACCTTCGGAATCCTGTCCCGTGATCTCCCCCACACAGATACGCAGTATTTT
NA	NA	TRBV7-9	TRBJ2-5	CASSFFGIETQYF	TGTGCCAGCAGCTTTTTCGGTATTGAGACCCAGTACTTC
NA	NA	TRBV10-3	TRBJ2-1	CAISESTRWQFF	TGTGCCATCAGTGAGTCGACTCGGTGGCAGTTCTTC
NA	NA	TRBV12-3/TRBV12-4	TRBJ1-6	CASSQTGRALHF	TGTGCCAGCAGCCAAACAGGTCGCGCCCTCCACTTT
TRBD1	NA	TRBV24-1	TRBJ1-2	CATSGGTGPYGYTF	TGTGCCACCAGTGGGGGGACAGGGCCCTATGGCTACACCTTC
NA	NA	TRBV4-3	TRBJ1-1	CASSQDAAGRENTEAFF	TGCGCCAGCAGCCAAGATGCGGCAGGGAGGGAGAACACTGAAGCTTTCTTT
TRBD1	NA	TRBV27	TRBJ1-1	CASSTWTGANTEAFF	TGTGCCAGCAGTACGTGGACAGGGGCGAACACTGAAGCTTTCTTT
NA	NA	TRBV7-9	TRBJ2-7	CVSSTYRGTATYEQYF	TGTGTCAGCAGCACATATCGGGGGACAGCCACCTACGAGCAGTACTTC
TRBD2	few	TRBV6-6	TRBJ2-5	CASREDAGTQYF	TGTGCCAGCCGGGAGGACGCTGGGACCCAGTACTTC
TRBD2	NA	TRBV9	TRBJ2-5	CASSRGTSGGAFQETQYF	TGTGCCAGCAGCAGGGGGACTAGCGGGGGGGCGTTCCAAGAGACCCAGTACTTC
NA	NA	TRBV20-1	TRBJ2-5	CSAQLGRAKTQYF	TGCAGTGCCCAGCTGGGAAGGGCGAAGACCCAGTACTTC
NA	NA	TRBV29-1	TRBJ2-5	CSIGGPTGEQYF	TGCAGCATTGGGGGACCTACGGGTGAGCAGTACTTC
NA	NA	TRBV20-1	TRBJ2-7	CSAGKPNYEQYF	TGCAGTGCTGGAAAACCAAACTACGAGCAGTACTTC
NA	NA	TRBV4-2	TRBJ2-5	CASSQGEASGETQYF	TGTGCCAGCAGCCAAGGAGAAGCCTCGGGAGAGACCCAGTACTTC
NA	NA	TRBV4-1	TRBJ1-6	CASSQERQMSYNSPLHF	TGCGCCAGCAGCCAAGAGCGTCAGATGTCCTATAATTCACCCCTCCACTTT
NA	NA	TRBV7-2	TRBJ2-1	CASSFSTPEQFF	TGTGCCAGCAGCTTCTCTACCCCTGAGCAGTTCTTC
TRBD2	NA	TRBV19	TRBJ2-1	CASSMQAGGPNNEQFF	TGTGCCAGTAGTATGCAGGCGGGGGGCCCAAACAATGAGCAGTTCTTC
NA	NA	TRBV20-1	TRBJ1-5	CSASPMGDSNQPQHF	TGCAGTGCGTCTCCAATGGGGGACAGCAATCAGCCCCAGCATTTT
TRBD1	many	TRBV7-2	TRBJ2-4	CASSHNSGTGAKNIQYF	TGTGCCAGCAGCCACAATTCCGGGACAGGAGCCAAAAACATTCAGTACTTC
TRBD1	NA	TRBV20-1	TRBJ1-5	CSALRQGNQPQHF	TGCAGTGCTCTCCGACAGGGAAATCAGCCCCAGCATTTT
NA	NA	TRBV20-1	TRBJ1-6	CSASESPLHF	TGCAGTGCTTCCGAATCACCCCTCCACTTT
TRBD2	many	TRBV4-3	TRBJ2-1	CASSQGLAGGYEQFF	TGCGCCAGCAGCCAAGGACTAGCGGGGGGGTATGAGCAGTTCTTC
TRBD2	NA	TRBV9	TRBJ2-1	CASSVAAGGQVGRSYNEQFF	TGTGCCAGCAGCGTAGCAGCGGGGGGGCAGGTAGGCCGATCCTACAATGAGCAGTTCTTC
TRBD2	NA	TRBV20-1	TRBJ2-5	CSALEAGPETQYF	TGCAGTGCCCTAGAAGCGGGGCCAGAGACCCAGTACTTC